The 30 T cell receptor beta chains presented below share a single source sample, sequenced in a study of blood T cell repertoires in COVID-19. Assay: immunoSEQ multiplex PCR; the TCRdb copy retains only in-frame clones and omits some. The table lists roughly 230,000 clones, over 75% of them singletons. Sequenced sample: peripheral blood. These receptors were taken from a human donor in a cohort sampled during active COVID-19.

The chain carries TRBV6-5 and TRBJ1-5, with a weak D call TRBD1 (6 bases). CDR3 length equals 15 residues. The ends were cut back, 6 bases at V and 0 bases at J, with 12 bases in the middle. The germline V gene encodes CDR1 MNHEY and CDR2 SVGAGI. The CDR3 region is CASRSTGHSNQPQHF. The CDR3 DNA is TGTGCCAGCAGGTCAACAGGGCATAGCAATCAGCCCCAGCATTTT.

This clone came up once. The rearrangement links TRBV10-3 to TRBJ1-4; D perhaps matches TRBD1 (6 bases). V was cut by 2 bases and J by 8 bases, with 15 bases left in between. The CDR3 has 15 residues. The V gene's germline CDR1 is ENHRY and CDR2 SYGVKD. The CDR3 bases are TGTGCCATCAGTGAGGCTATACAGGGACGGGAAAAACTGTTTTTT. It specifies CAISEAIQGREKLFF.

Written as DNA, the CDR3 is TGTGCCAGTAAGGATACAGGCCAGGGTCCCACTGAAGCTTTCTTT. Translation gives CASKDTGQGPTEAFF. The chain has TRBV19 and TRBJ1-1; D perhaps matches TRBD1 (5 bases). The germline gives CDR1 LNHDA, CDR2 SQIVND (reference sequence). The CDR3 contains 15 residues. V was cut by 7 bases and J by 4 bases, with 19 bases left in between.

This clone was observed at least ten times. The CDR3 reads CASSLETGNTEAFF. The DNA for the CDR3 is TGTGCCAGCAGCTTGGAGACAGGGAACACTGAAGCTTTCTTT. This chain connects TRBV11-2 to TRBJ1-1; weak D call: TRBD1 (6 bases). This CDR3 is built from 14 residues. V lost 3 bases, J lost 1 base, and 9 bases lay in between. From germline, CDR1 is SGHAT and CDR2 FQNNGV.

The chain employs TRBV30 and TRBJ2-7; TRBD1 agrees at 10 bases. J gave up 1 base and V 5 bases, and 5 bases lay outside the gene matches. The CDR3 consists of 14 residues. In germline, CDR1 is GTSNPN, CDR2 SVGIG (reference sequence). CDR3 bases: TGTGCCTGGGGGACAGGGGATTCGTCCTACGAGCAGTACTTC. It translates to CAWGTGDSSYEQYF. Using reference TRBV30 and TRBJ2-7 for the parts outside the CDR3, the full variable domain is SQTIHQWPATLVQPVGSPLSLECTVEGTSNPNLYWYRQAAGRGLQLLFYSVGIGQISSEVPQNLSASRPQDRQFILSSKKLLLSDSGFYLCAWGTGDSSYEQYFGPGTRLTVT.

DNA of the CDR3: TGTGCCAGTAGCATCACAAGTAACACTGAAGCTTTCTTT. Translated: CASSITSNTEAFF. V usage is TRBV19 and J usage is TRBJ1-1; D is unclear. The V gene's germline CDR1 is LNHDA and CDR2 SQIVND (reference sequence). With 6 bases removed from V and 2 bases from J, the gap between germline ends came to 10 bases. This CDR3 is built from 13 residues.

The chain is built from TRBV7-2 and TRBJ2-2, with TRBD2 identical over 8 bases. Germline CDR1 SGHTA, CDR2 FQGNSA. CDR3 length: 17 amino acids. Trimming took 0 bases from V and 1 from J; bases not matched to a gene: 4. CDR3 sequence: CASSLALAGGNTGELFF. CDR3 bases: TGTGCCAGCAGCTTAGCCTTGGCGGGGGGGAACACCGGGGAGCTGTTTTTT.

The chain joins TRBV5-1 to TRBJ1-1; 8 bases match TRBD1. V was clipped by 4 bases and J by 0 bases; unmatched bases: 11. Germline V gene sequence: CDR1 SGHRS, CDR2 YFSETQ. This CDR3 region has 17 residues. Here the CDR3 DNA reads TGCGCCAGCAGCCCAGGACAGGGAGTGGGTTTGAACACTGAAGCTTTCTTT. This sequence encodes CASSPGQGVGLNTEAFF.

This clone has a handful of counts. This chain links TRBV7-3 with TRBJ1-1; 9 nucleotides align to TRBD1. Germline CDR1 reads SGHTA; CDR2 reads FQGTGA. This CDR3 comprises 15 residues. After removal of 4 bases from V and 0 bases from J, the junction contained 3 bases not matched to a gene. In DNA form, the CDR3 reads TGTGCCAGCAGCTCGGACAGGGGTATGAACACTGAAGCTTTCTTT. It specifies CASSSDRGMNTEAFF.

The sample holds one count of this clone. The genes are TRBV18 and TRBJ2-7; D not resolved. Germline V gene lookup returns CDR1 KGHSH and CDR2 LQKENI. This CDR3 has 13 amino acids. V lost 6 bases, J lost 1 base, and 10 bases lay in between. CDR3 region: CASSPTQSYEQYF. For the CDR3, the DNA is TGTGCCAGCTCTCCTACACAGTCCTACGAGCAGTACTTC.

The rearrangement joins TRBV6-5 to TRBJ2-3; 12 bases map to TRBD2. Germline assignment: CDR1 MNHEY and CDR2 SVGAGI. Germline trimming cut 5 bases from V and 4 bases from J; bases unmatched to any gene: 4. This CDR3 spans 15 amino acids. In nucleotides, the CDR3 is TGTGCCAGCAGTAGATCTAGCGGGGGGGCAGATACGCAGTATTTT. It translates to CASSRSSGGADTQYF.

This chain joins TRBV3-1 (or the pseudogene TRBV3-2) and TRBJ2-7; 9 nucleotides line up with TRBD1. Trimming took 0 bases from V and 5 from J; bases not matched to a gene: 8. Per the germline V gene, CDR1 is LGHDT and CDR2 is YNNKEL (reference sequence). The CDR3 contains 16 residues. The CDR3 here is CASSQDGGTGRNEQYF. The CDR3 coding sequence is TGTGCCAGCAGCCAAGACGGCGGGACAGGGCGAAACGAGCAGTACTTC.

V is TRBV7-8 and J is TRBJ1-1; unclear D gene. The CDR3 sequence is 13 residues long. The V and J ends lost 6 bases and 5 bases respectively, with 13 bases between them. The germline V gene encodes CDR1 SGHVS and CDR2 FQNEAQ. CDR3 nucleotides: TGTGCCAGCAGTCGCGGAGGGTGGACTGAAGCTTTCTTT. Amino acid sequence: CASSRGGWTEAFF.

The chain couples TRBV19 to TRBJ1-5; D ambiguous. Germline V gene data show CDR1 as LNHDA and CDR2 as SQIVND (reference sequence). Trimming cost V 6 bases and J 4 bases, with 19 bases left between them. The CDR3 runs to 16 residues. The CDR3 DNA is TGTGCCAGTAGGGGTCTGGCGGAGACGGGAAATCAGCCCCAGCATTTT. Translating it yields CASRGLAETGNQPQHF.

This clone came up once. The V gene is TRBV7-3, the J gene TRBJ2-7; 9 nucleotides agree with TRBD1. CDR3 length: 15 amino acids. The ends lost 5 bases at V and 3 bases at J; junction bases unmatched: 8. Germline CDR1 SGHTA, CDR2 FQGTGA. The DNA of the CDR3 is TGTGCCAGCAGCCTACAGGGACAGGGCGACTACGAGCAGTACTTC. This codes for CASSLQGQGDYEQYF.

The chain carries TRBV7-2 and TRBJ1-2; unclear D gene. The CDR3 spans 15 residues. V was shortened by 1 base and J by 0 bases, with 9 bases between the two germline ends. Germline lookup yields CDR1 SGHTA and CDR2 FQGNSA. CDR3 sequence (DNA): TGTGCCAGCAGCTTAGATCGGGTAGCTAACTATGGCTACACCTTC. Protein product: CASSLDRVANYGYTF.

This rearrangement joins TRBV2 to TRBJ1-1, with a tentative D call TRBD1 (6 bases). Per germline, CDR1 SNHLY and CDR2 FYNNEI. The length of the CDR3 is 14 residues. Trimming left V 6 bases short and J 2 bases short, with 13 bases between. The CDR3, as DNA: TGTGCCAGCAGCGGACAGCCTTTAAACACTGAAGCTTTCTTT. Translation gives CASSGQPLNTEAFF. Full variable domain (missing parts from reference TRBV2 and TRBJ1-1): EPEVTQTPSHQVTQMGQEVILRCVPISNHLYFYWYRQILGQKVEFLVSFYNNEISEKSEIFDDQFSVERPDGSNFTLKIRSTKLEDSAMYFCASSGQPLNTEAFFGQGTRLTVV.

The rearrangement joins TRBV5-4 to TRBJ2-1; 8 bases match TRBD1. The CDR3 loop spans 11 amino acids. After removal of 4 bases from V and 15 bases from J, the junction contained 6 bases not matched to a gene. The V gene's germline CDR1 is SGHNT and CDR2 YYREEE (reference sequence). The CDR3 DNA is TGTGCCAGCAGCCCCGGGACAGGCCTGTTCTTC. Its translation is CASSPGTGLFF.

The CDR3 sequence: CASTLLGFPEAFF. The DNA of the CDR3 is TGTGCCAGCACGCTACTCGGGTTCCCTGAAGCTTTCTTT. The V gene is TRBV7-9, the J gene TRBJ1-1; no definite D call. This CDR3 has 13 amino acids. The germline V gene has CDR1 SEHNR and CDR2 FQNEAQ (reference sequence). The germline V and J ends were trimmed by 7 bases and 6 bases, with 15 bases remaining between them.

The chain uses TRBV4-1 and TRBJ1-3; D unclear. V was trimmed by 0 bases and J by 1 base, leaving 10 bases between them. This CDR3 spans 16 amino acids. The germline CDR1 and CDR2 sequences are MGHRA and YSYEKL. The CDR3 DNA reads as TGCGCCAGCAGCCAAGAAAATTTGTTATCTGGAAACACCATATATTTT. This sequence encodes CASSQENLLSGNTIYF.

This sequence joins TRBV19 and TRBJ2-7, with 8 bases matching TRBD1. Germline-derived CDR1 and CDR2 are LNHDA and SQIVND (reference sequence). The CDR3 extends over 14 amino acids. Trimming at V came to 5 bases and at J to 4 bases, leaving 7 bases not matched to a gene. The CDR3 reads CASSRQGFVYEQYF. The CDR3, as DNA: TGTGCCAGTAGTCGACAGGGGTTTGTGTACGAGCAGTACTTC.

The chain employs TRBV11-2 and TRBJ2-7; the D gene is possibly TRBD2 (5 bases). The CDR3 is made up of 14 amino acids. Germline assignment: CDR1 SGHAT and CDR2 FQNNGV. V lost 1 base to trimming and J lost 5 bases, with 12 bases between them. CDR3 in amino acids: CASSLADLLDEQYF. CDR3 nucleotides: TGTGCCAGCAGCTTAGCGGACTTACTGGACGAGCAGTACTTC. The full variable domain, with the rest looked up from reference TRBV11-2 and TRBJ2-7, is EAGVAQSPRYKIIEKRQSVAFWCNPISGHATLYWYQQILGQGPKLLIQFQNNGVVDDSQLPKDRFSAERLKGVDSTLKIQPAKLEDSAVYLCASSLADLLDEQYFGPGTRLTVT.

This chain links TRBV18 with TRBJ1-1; TRBD1 aligns across 9 bases. Germline V gives CDR1 KGHSH, CDR2 LQKENI. The junction had 2 bases not matched to a gene; V was cut back by 2 bases and J by 1 base. The CDR3 is made up of 15 amino acids. The DNA for the CDR3 is TGTGCCAGCTCACCAGCGACAGGGGGGAACACTGAAGCTTTCTTT. The encoded protein is CASSPATGGNTEAFF.

The chain is built from TRBV4-3 and TRBJ2-2; D remains ambiguous. The CDR3 runs 13 residues. Germline loops: CDR1 LGHNA, CDR2 YSLEER. V was pared by 4 bases and J by 8 bases, with 11 bases between. This chain's CDR3 is CASSPLFLGELFF. CDR3 DNA: TGCGCCAGCAGCCCTCTGTTTTTGGGGGAGCTGTTTTTT.

V and J are TRBV5-5 and TRBJ2-7; tentative D call: TRBD1 (6 bases). There are 16 residues in the CDR3. V lost 4 bases to trimming and J lost 0 bases, with 17 bases between them. Germline CDR1 is SGHKS and CDR2 is YYEKEE (reference sequence). In DNA form, the CDR3 reads TGTGCCAGCAGCAGCCGGGCCGCAGGGGTCTCCTACGAGCAGTACTTC. Translated: CASSSRAAGVSYEQYF.

The chain recombines TRBV27 with TRBJ2-3; perhaps TRBD2 as D (7 bases). This CDR3 is 18 amino acids long. CDR1 and CDR2 from the germline V gene are MNHEY and SMNVEV (reference sequence). V shed 1 base and J shed 3 bases, with 20 bases lying between them. Here the CDR3 DNA reads TGTGCCAGCAGTTTATGGGATTGGGGGGGGCGAGGGACAGATACGCAGTATTTT. Protein sequence: CASSLWDWGGRGTDTQYF.

This clone has a handful of counts. The J gene is TRBJ1-2, the V gene TRBV3-1 (or the pseudogene TRBV3-2); 10 bases fit TRBD1. Germline-derived CDR1 and CDR2 are LGHDT and YNNKEL (reference sequence). V lost 4 bases, J lost 5 bases, and 4 bases stayed unmatched. The CDR3 sequence is 14 residues long. CDR3 sequence: CASSPGQGLYGYTF. CDR3 coding DNA: TGTGCCAGCAGCCCGGGACAGGGGTTATATGGCTACACCTTC.

The CDR3 region is CASSWDSQNEKLFF. In nucleotides, the CDR3 is TGCGCCAGCAGCTGGGACAGTCAGAATGAAAAACTGTTTTTT. The V call is TRBV5-1, the J call TRBJ1-4; 7 bases are a match to TRBD1. With V trimmed by 3 bases and J by 5 bases, 4 bases remained unmatched. CDR1 and CDR2 (germline): SGHRS, YFSETQ. This CDR3 is built from 14 residues.

The chain joins TRBV19 to TRBJ2-1, with TRBD2 matching 10 bases. J lost 5 bases, V lost 10 bases, and 11 bases had no gene match. Germline V gene sequence: CDR1 LNHDA, CDR2 SQIVND (reference sequence). CDR3 length: 15 amino acids. The CDR3 bases are TGTGCCACCTCCACCCTAGCGGGAGCTGACAATGAGCAGTTCTTC. Translation: CATSTLAGADNEQFF.

This CDR3 reads CASSLTHPNRGKQYF. The CDR3 nucleotides read TGTGCCAGCAGCTTGACCCACCCCAACAGGGGGAAGCAGTACTTC. The V and J genes are TRBV7-2 and TRBJ2-7; the match to TRBD1 covers 8 bases. CDR3 size: 15 residues. The germline CDR1 and CDR2 sequences are SGHTA and FQGNSA. V dropped 3 bases and J dropped 8; count of bases not matched to a gene: 12.